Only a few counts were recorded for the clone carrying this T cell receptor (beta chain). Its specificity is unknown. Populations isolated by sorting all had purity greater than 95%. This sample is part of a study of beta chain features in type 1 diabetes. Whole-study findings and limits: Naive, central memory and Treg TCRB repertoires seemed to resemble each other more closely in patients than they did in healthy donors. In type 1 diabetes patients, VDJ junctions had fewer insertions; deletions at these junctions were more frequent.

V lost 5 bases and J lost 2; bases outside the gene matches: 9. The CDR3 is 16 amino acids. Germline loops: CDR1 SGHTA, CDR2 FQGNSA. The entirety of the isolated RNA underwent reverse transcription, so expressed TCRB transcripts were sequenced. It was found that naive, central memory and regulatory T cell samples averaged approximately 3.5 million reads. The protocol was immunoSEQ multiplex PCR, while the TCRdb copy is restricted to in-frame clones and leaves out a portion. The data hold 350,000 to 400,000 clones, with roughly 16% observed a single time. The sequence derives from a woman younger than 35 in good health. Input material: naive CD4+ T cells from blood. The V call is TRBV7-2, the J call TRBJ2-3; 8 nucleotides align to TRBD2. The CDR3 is CASSVMRTSTTDTQYF. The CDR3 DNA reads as TGTGCCAGCAGCGTAATGCGGACTAGCACCACAGATACGCAGTATTTT.